The next 14 T cell receptor beta chains were all read from a single sample in a study of immune cell composition in non-small cell lung cancer. Here immunoSEQ multiplex PCR was the method, and the copy in TCRdb shows in-frame clones only, minus some. The data hold 2,000 to 3,000 clones, with 82% observed a single time. The sequenced material came from lung tumor tissue. The origin of the receptors is a human donor with non-small cell lung cancer.

The chain links TRBV2 to TRBJ2-3; 14 bases agree with TRBD2. The germline V gene encodes CDR1 SNHLY and CDR2 FYNNEI. This CDR3 has 14 amino acids. The V and J ends lost 6 bases and 13 bases, in that order; junction bases with no gene match: 9. CDR3 nucleotide sequence: TGTGCCAGCAGCCCCGGACTAGCGGGAGGCCTAAAGTATTTT. Its protein is CASSPGLAGGLKYF.

This chain joins TRBV7-9 and TRBJ1-5; 8 bases fit TRBD1. The CDR3 is made up of 17 amino acids. Trimming at V came to 4 bases and at J to 3 bases, leaving 11 bases not matched to a gene. The germline V gene encodes CDR1 SEHNR and CDR2 FQNEAQ (reference sequence). The CDR3, as DNA: TGTGCCAGCAGCTCAGACCCGACAGGGGTATTCAATCAGCCCCAGCATTTT. Translating it yields CASSSDPTGVFNQPQHF.

The chain recombines TRBV2 with TRBJ1-2, with TRBD1 matching 7 bases. This CDR3 contains 13 residues. The V and J ends lost 5 bases and 4 bases, in that order; junction bases with no gene match: 4. Germline V CDR1 and CDR2: SNHLY, FYNNEI. The CDR3: CASSTRQGYGYTF. The CDR3 nucleotides read TGTGCCAGCAGTACCAGACAGGGCTATGGCTACACCTTC.

This clone was seen just once. The chain joins TRBV5-1 to TRBJ2-3, with 9 nucleotides matching TRBD2. Per germline, CDR1 SGHRS and CDR2 YFSETQ. V was clipped by 4 bases and J by 2 bases; unmatched bases: 2. This CDR3 has 14 residues. For the CDR3, the DNA is TGCGCCAGCAGCAAGCGGGGGGACACAGATACGCAGTATTTT. It translates to CASSKRGDTDTQYF.

The V gene is TRBV28, the J gene TRBJ2-5; 12 bases are shared with TRBD2. CDR3 length equals 20 residues. V was clipped by 6 bases and J by 3 bases; unmatched bases: 20. Per the germline V gene, CDR1 is MDHEN and CDR2 is SYDVKM. As DNA, the CDR3 is TGTGCCAGCAGCCCTTATAGGGCTTCCCTAGCGGGGGGGCCAAAAGAGACCCAGTACTTC. Translating it yields CASSPYRASLAGGPKETQYF.

V usage is TRBV4-1 and J usage is TRBJ2-7; 8 nucleotides agree with TRBD1. The CDR3 covers 18 residues. The V segment lost 1 base and the J segment 3 bases; nucleotides outside the gene matches: 14. CDR1 and CDR2 from the germline V gene are MGHRA and YSYEKL. The CDR3 sequence is CASSQGGTGSSSRYEQYF. In DNA form, the CDR3 reads TGCGCCAGCAGCCAAGGGGGGACAGGCTCCTCATCCCGCTACGAGCAGTACTTC.

This clone appeared a few times. The chain joins TRBV19 to TRBJ1-3; D uncertain. In germline, CDR1 is LNHDA, CDR2 SQIVND (reference sequence). The CDR3 is 14 amino acids. V was trimmed by 4 bases and J by 3 bases, leaving 10 bases between them. The CDR3 nucleotides read TGTGCCAGTAGTACCCGGGAGGTTGGAAACACCATATATTTT. This codes for CASSTREVGNTIYF. Filled out from reference TRBV19 and TRBJ1-3, the complete variable domain reads DGGITQSPKYLFRKEGQNVTLSCEQNLNHDAMYWYRQDPGQGLRLIYYSQIVNDFQKGDIAEGYSVSREKKESFPLTVTSAQKNPTAFYLCASSTREVGNTIYFGEGSWLTVV.

In this sample, this clone turned up once. V is TRBV5-4 and J is TRBJ2-5, with 8 bases that match TRBD1. V was pared by 8 bases and J by 1 base, with 10 bases of the junction left unmatched. The germline V gene encodes CDR1 SGHNT and CDR2 YYREEE (reference sequence). CDR3 size: 15 residues. The CDR3 sequence is CASTQGGNRQETQYF. CDR3 nucleotides: TGTGCCAGTACACAGGGGGGTAATCGCCAAGAGACCCAGTACTTC.

The chain is built from TRBV7-3 and TRBJ1-1; D is uncertain. V was shortened by 3 bases and J by 3 bases, with 8 bases between the two germline ends. CDR1 is SGHTA, CDR2 FQGTGA, per germline. This CDR3 has 13 residues. Written as DNA, the CDR3 is TGTGCCAGCAGCTTCGTTCCGGACACTGAAGCTTTCTTT. Its protein product is CASSFVPDTEAFF.

J is TRBJ1-3 and V is TRBV5-5; D gene unclear. The CDR3 is 14 residues long. V dropped 4 bases and J dropped 2 bases, with 10 bases sitting between them. Germline V gene sequence: CDR1 SGHKS, CDR2 YYEKEE (reference sequence). The CDR3 protein is CASSPAVTGNTIYF. As DNA, the CDR3 is TGTGCCAGCAGCCCCGCGGTTACTGGAAACACCATATATTTT.

The chain links TRBV7-2 to TRBJ1-1, with D unresolved. V was pared by 2 bases and J by 1 base, with 8 bases between. In germline, CDR1 is SGHTA, CDR2 FQGNSA. This CDR3 region has 14 residues. Here the CDR3 reads CASSLRHSNTEAFF. CDR3 DNA: TGTGCCAGCAGCTTAAGACACTCGAACACTGAAGCTTTCTTT. Together with reference TRBV7-2 and TRBJ1-1, the CDR3 gives the full variable domain: GAGVSQSPSNKVTEKGKDVELRCDPISGHTALYWYRQSLGQGLEFLIYFQGNSAPDKSGLPSDRFSAERTGGSVSTLTIQRTQQEDSAVYLCASSLRHSNTEAFFGQGTRLTVV.

The gene calls are TRBV5-4 and TRBJ2-2; TRBD2 aligns across 7 bases. This CDR3 is 16 amino acids long. V dropped 4 bases and J dropped 1; count of bases not matched to a gene: 7. Germline V gene data show CDR1 as SGHNT and CDR2 as YYREEE (reference sequence). Here the CDR3 DNA reads TGTGCCAGCAGCCCCCTGGGGGGGAGGAACACCGGGGAGCTGTTTTTT. It codes for CASSPLGGRNTGELFF. The variable domain in full, completed from reference TRBV5-4 and TRBJ2-2, reads ETGVTQSPTHLIKTRGQQVTLRCSSQSGHNTVSWYQQALGQGPQFIFQYYREEENGRGNFPPRFSGLQFPNYSSELNVNALELDDSALYLCASSPLGGRNTGELFFGEGSRLTVL.

V is TRBV30 and J is TRBJ1-2, with 8 bases lining up with TRBD1. This CDR3 contains 18 residues. Unmatched junction bases numbered 14, after V lost 0 bases and J lost 2 bases. Germline V gives CDR1 GTSNPN, CDR2 SVGIG (reference sequence). CDR3 region: CAWSVPSILRTGNYGYTF. DNA of the CDR3: TGTGCCTGGAGTGTACCCTCCATATTACGGACAGGGAACTATGGCTACACCTTC.

The rearrangement links TRBV10-3 to TRBJ2-1, with 12 positions matching TRBD2. V lost 5 bases, J lost 8 bases, and 4 bases stayed unmatched. The germline gives CDR1 ENHRY, CDR2 SYGVKD. CDR3 length: 14 amino acids. The CDR3 protein is CAISLAGGPDEQFF. The CDR3 DNA is TGTGCCATCAGTCTAGCGGGGGGGCCTGATGAGCAGTTCTTC.